This passage covers 25 T cell receptor beta chains from one sample sequenced in a study of blood T cell repertoires in COVID-19. Libraries were prepared by immunoSEQ multiplex PCR; TCRdb keeps only in-frame clonotypes and omits some of them. Of approximately 240,000 clones in the sample, approximately 80% were seen once. Sequences were obtained from peripheral blood. Receptor source: an elderly woman with active or convalescent COVID-19.

This chain joins TRBV6-4 and TRBJ2-1; 8 bases are a match to TRBD2. Germline CDR1 is MRHNA and CDR2 is SNTAGT. The CDR3 runs to 16 residues. The junction had 6 bases not matched to a gene; V was cut back by 5 bases and J by 0 bases. The DNA for the CDR3 is TGTGCCAGCAGTCTCTTAGCGGGGAGCTCCTACAATGAGCAGTTCTTC. Encoded protein: CASSLLAGSSYNEQFF.

This chain joins TRBV24-1 and TRBJ1-3; tentative D call: TRBD1 (5 bases). CDR1 is KGHDR and CDR2 is SFDVKD in the germline V gene. The germline V and J ends were trimmed by 2 bases and 4 bases, with 8 bases remaining between them. This CDR3 comprises 14 residues. The CDR3: CATSDSRQGNTIYF. DNA for the CDR3: TGTGCCACCAGTGATTCGCGACAGGGAAACACCATATATTTT.

The rearrangement joins TRBV5-1 to TRBJ2-5, with D possibly TRBD1 on 6 matching bases. V gave up 3 bases and J gave up 5 bases, with 11 bases separating them. Germline CDR1 is SGHRS and CDR2 is YFSETQ. CDR3 length: 13 amino acids. The CDR3 region has the DNA TGCGCCAGCAGCTACAGGGACGGGGAGACCCAGTACTTC. Its translation is CASSYRDGETQYF.

V gene TRBV27 combines with J gene TRBJ2-4; D is ambiguous. The CDR3 loop spans 13 amino acids. Germline CDR1 and CDR2: MNHEY and SMNVEV (reference sequence). V gave up 8 bases and J gave up 8 bases, with 16 bases separating them. In nucleotides, the CDR3 is TGTGCCAGCGGAGACCCATTTAGTTACATTCAGTACTTC. Amino acid sequence: CASGDPFSYIQYF.

The rearrangement uses TRBV19 and TRBJ2-7, with TRBD2 matching over 8 bases. The junction had 6 bases not matched to a gene; V was cut back by 3 bases and J by 5 bases. There are 14 residues in the CDR3. Germline V gene data show CDR1 as LNHDA and CDR2 as SQIVND (reference sequence). CDR3 loop: CASSIAGGEHEQYF. CDR3 DNA sequence: TGTGCCAGTAGTATCGCGGGGGGAGAACACGAGCAGTACTTC.

The rearrangement uses TRBV20-1 and TRBJ1-1, with 7 bases that match TRBD1. CDR3 length: 14 amino acids. Germline CDR1 DFQATT, CDR2 SNEGSKA (reference sequence). With 3 bases clipped from V and 0 bases from J, the junction kept 4 bases outside the gene matches. CDR3: CSASRRGVNTEAFF. The CDR3 DNA is TGCAGTGCTAGTCGCAGGGGGGTGAACACTGAAGCTTTCTTT.

This chain uses TRBV6-5 with TRBJ1-2; 8 nucleotides align to TRBD1. This CDR3 has 14 residues. The trim removed 6 bases at V and 7 bases at J, leaving 10 bases unmatched. The V gene's germline CDR1 is MNHEY and CDR2 SVGAGI. The CDR3 protein is CASRLGQGAGGYTF. In nucleotides, the CDR3 is TGTGCCAGCAGGCTCGGACAGGGCGCAGGTGGCTACACCTTC.

With regard to this clone: The same CDR3 can be traced to other DNA sequences in this sample. The V gene is TRBV27, the J gene TRBJ1-5, with D possibly TRBD1 on 6 matching bases. The germline V gene encodes CDR1 MNHEY and CDR2 SMNVEV (reference sequence). The V gene lost 2 bases and the J gene lost 1 base, with 9 bases spanning the gap. The CDR3 contains 15 residues. In DNA form, the CDR3 reads TGTGCCAGCAGTTTAAGAGGGGGAAGCAATCAGCCCCAGCATTTT. Encoded protein: CASSLRGGSNQPQHF.

A few counts support this clone. CDR3 DNA: TGCGCCAGCAGTATCTGGACAGATCCCCTCGAGCAGTACTTC. Its translation: CASSIWTDPLEQYF. This chain connects TRBV10-2 to TRBJ2-7; weak D call: TRBD1 (6 bases). This CDR3 contains 14 residues. Trimming shortened V by 5 bases and J by 6 bases, and 17 bases separated the two germline ends. Per the germline V gene, CDR1 is WSHSY and CDR2 is SAAADI.

The chain employs TRBV4-2 and TRBJ1-5; D unclear. Trimming stripped 0 bases from V and 7 bases from J, with 13 bases between. Looked up from germline, CDR1 is LGHNA and CDR2 is YNFKEQ. This CDR3 is built from 15 residues. The CDR3: CASSQESNPRQPQHF. In DNA, the CDR3 is TGTGCCAGCAGCCAAGAATCTAATCCTAGGCAGCCCCAGCATTTT.

V gene TRBV5-1 combines with J gene TRBJ2-7; TRBD2 matches at 7 bases. The CDR3 spans 18 residues. CDR1 is SGHRS, CDR2 YFSETQ, per germline. The V segment lost 5 bases and the J segment 7 bases; nucleotides outside the gene matches: 24. Written as DNA, the CDR3 is TGCGCCAGCAGGGAGGGGACCCACGCCGGTCTTGCGGGAGAGGAGCAGTACTTC. It codes for CASREGTHAGLAGEEQYF.

V usage is TRBV18 and J usage is TRBJ1-5, with TRBD1 matching 7 bases. Losses at the gene ends were 4 bases for V and 3 bases for J; bases not matched to a gene: 12. The CDR3 consists of 17 residues. Germline CDR1 is KGHSH and CDR2 is LQKENI. CDR3 region: CASSQSNSRGFNQPQHF. CDR3 sequence (DNA): TGTGCCAGCTCACAGAGTAACTCCAGGGGGTTCAATCAGCCCCAGCATTTT.

The rearrangement links TRBV4-2 to TRBJ1-1, with D possibly matching TRBD1 (6 bases). This CDR3 region has 16 residues. Per germline, CDR1 LGHNA and CDR2 YNFKEQ. V lost 0 bases and J 2 bases, leaving 13 bases between the germline ends. In nucleotides, the CDR3 is TGTGCCAGCAGCCAAGATAGACAGGTGACCAACACTGAAGCTTTCTTT. The encoded protein is CASSQDRQVTNTEAFF.

The chain joins TRBV15 to TRBJ2-1; 7 bases are shared with TRBD2. Germline lookup yields CDR1 LNHNV and CDR2 YYDKDF (reference sequence). This CDR3 contains 15 residues. V gave up 0 bases and J gave up 3 bases; unmatched junction bases: 2. The CDR3 protein is CATSRDPGGYNEQFF. The CDR3, as DNA: TGTGCCACCAGCAGAGATCCGGGGGGCTACAATGAGCAGTTCTTC.

The V gene is TRBV6-5, the J gene TRBJ2-3; 7 bases are shared with TRBD2. Germline CDR1 is MNHEY and CDR2 is SVGAGI. CDR3 size: 14 residues. The junction had 11 bases not matched to a gene; V was cut back by 7 bases and J by 7 bases. In DNA, the CDR3 is TGTGCCAGCAAGACGGGAGGAGCCTTGAATACGCAGTATTTT. Encoded protein: CASKTGGALNTQYF.

J is TRBJ1-2 and V is TRBV6-1, with a possible D match to TRBD1 (5 bases). The V and J ends lost 5 bases and 7 bases respectively, with 11 bases between them. CDR3 length: 12 amino acids. Per germline, CDR1 MNHNS and CDR2 SASEGT. CDR3 in amino acids: CASSQTESGYTF. The DNA of the CDR3 is TGTGCCAGCAGTCAGACAGAGTCTGGCTACACCTTC.

This rearrangement joins TRBV9 to TRBJ2-3, with a possible D match to TRBD1 (6 bases). Per germline, CDR1 SGDLS and CDR2 YYNGEE. The ends were cut back, 4 bases at V and 0 bases at J, with 15 bases in the middle. The CDR3 extends over 16 amino acids. In DNA form, the CDR3 reads TGTGCCAGCAGCTTTCAACCGACAGGCAGCACAGATACGCAGTATTTT. Its translation is CASSFQPTGSTDTQYF.

This clone was seen a handful of times. The chain combines TRBV19 with TRBJ2-1, with D tentatively TRBD1 (6 bases). The CDR3 sequence is 17 residues long. Trimming removed 4 bases at V and 4 bases at J, with 20 bases between. Germline CDR1 reads LNHDA; CDR2 reads SQIVND (reference sequence). The CDR3 is CASSRIQGKGAYNEQFF. CDR3 in DNA: TGTGCCAGTAGTAGGATACAGGGTAAGGGAGCGTACAATGAGCAGTTCTTC.

This sequence joins TRBV5-1 and TRBJ1-4, with TRBD1 matching 10 bases. Germline V gene lookup returns CDR1 SGHRS and CDR2 YFSETQ. CDR3 length: 14 amino acids. V was pared by 1 base and J by 7 bases, with 1 base of the junction left unmatched. In DNA form, the CDR3 reads TGCGCCAGCAGCTTGCGGGACAGGGGTGAAAAACTGTTTTTT. Residues: CASSLRDRGEKLFF. Complete variable domain (other parts from reference TRBV5-1 and TRBJ1-4): KAGVTQTPRYLIKTRGQQVTLSCSPISGHRSVSWYQQTPGQGLQFLFEYFSETQRNKGNFPGRFSGRQFSNSRSEMNVSTLELGDSALYLCASSLRDRGEKLFFGSGTQLSVL.

This rearrangement joins TRBV1 to TRBJ2-1; the tabulated D call, TRBD2, remains unverified against the DNA. TRBV1 is given as a pseudogene. This CDR3 is built from 13 residues. The CDR3 reads CTSSQGADNEQFF. The CDR3 coding sequence is TGCACCAGCAGCCAAGGAGCGGACAATGAGCAGTTCTTC.

V gene TRBV23-1 combines with J gene TRBJ1-5; D is unresolved. TRBV23-1 is classed as an ORF, of uncertain function. With 1 base removed from V and 5 bases from J, the gap between germline ends came to 15 bases. The CDR3 consists of 16 residues. CDR3 DNA: TGCGCCAGCAGTCAATGCGTAGGGAGCCCCTATCAGCCCCAGCATTTT. It is translated as CASSQCVGSPYQPQHF.

The rearrangement joins TRBV28 to TRBJ1-6; 8 bases line up with TRBD1. The CDR3 contains 15 residues. Germline V gene sequence: CDR1 MDHEN, CDR2 SYDVKM. The junction had 8 bases not matched to a gene; V was cut back by 10 bases and J by 3 bases. CDR3 DNA sequence: TGTGCCACATTTAGACAGGGGTTCTATAATTCACCCCTCCACTTT. This translates into CATFRQGFYNSPLHF.

This clone was counted many times. The genes are TRBV6-5 and TRBJ1-5, with D tentatively TRBD1 (5 bases). The germline V gene encodes CDR1 MNHEY and CDR2 SVGAGI. The CDR3 totals 13 residues. V was clipped by 8 bases and J by 6 bases, with 14 bases between them. CDR3 region: CASLTGGTQPQHF. For the CDR3, the DNA is TGTGCCAGCCTCACCGGGGGTACTCAGCCCCAGCATTTT.

This clone appeared once. The CDR3 DNA reads TGTGCCAGCAGTGAACGGGACAGGGGTACTCAGCCCCAGCATTTT. Protein: CASSERDRGTQPQHF. This sequence joins TRBV6-1 and TRBJ1-5, with 10 bases aligning to TRBD1. The CDR3 has 15 amino acids. Trimming removed 2 bases from V and 6 bases from J; junction bases left unmatched: 4. Germline CDR1 MNHNS, CDR2 SASEGT.

The V gene is TRBV13, the J gene TRBJ2-1; D unresolved. The V and J ends lost 1 base and 5 bases respectively, with 3 bases between them. The CDR3 sequence is 12 residues long. Germline V gene data show CDR1 as PRHDT and CDR2 as FYEKMQ (reference sequence). CDR3 sequence: CASSLVDNEQFF. Written as DNA, the CDR3 is TGTGCCAGCAGCTTAGTCGACAATGAGCAGTTCTTC.